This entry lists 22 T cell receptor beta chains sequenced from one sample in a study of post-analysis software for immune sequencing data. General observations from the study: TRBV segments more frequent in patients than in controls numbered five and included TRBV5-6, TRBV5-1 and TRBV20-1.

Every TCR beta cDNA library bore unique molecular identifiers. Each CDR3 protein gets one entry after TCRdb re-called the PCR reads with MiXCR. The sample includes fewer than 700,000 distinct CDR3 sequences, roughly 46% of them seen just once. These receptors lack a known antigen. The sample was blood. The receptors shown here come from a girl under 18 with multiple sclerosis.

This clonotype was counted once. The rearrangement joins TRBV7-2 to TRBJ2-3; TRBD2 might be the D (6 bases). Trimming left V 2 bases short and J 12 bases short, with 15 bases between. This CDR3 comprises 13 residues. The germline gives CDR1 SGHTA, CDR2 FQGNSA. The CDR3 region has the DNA TGTGCCAGCAGCTTATATAAACGGGACTCCCAGTATTTT. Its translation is CASSLYKRDSQYF.

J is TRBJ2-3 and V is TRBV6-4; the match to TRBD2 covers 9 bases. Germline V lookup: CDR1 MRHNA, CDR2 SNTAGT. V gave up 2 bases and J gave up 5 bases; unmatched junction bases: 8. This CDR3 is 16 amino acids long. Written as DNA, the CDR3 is TGTGCCAGCAGTGACGGGCGCGGGGGGGCGAAAGATACGCAGTATTTT. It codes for CASSDGRGGAKDTQYF.

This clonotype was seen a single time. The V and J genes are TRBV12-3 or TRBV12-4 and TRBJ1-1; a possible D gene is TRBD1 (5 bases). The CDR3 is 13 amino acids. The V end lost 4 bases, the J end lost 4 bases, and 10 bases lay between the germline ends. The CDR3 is CASSSAGGTEAFF. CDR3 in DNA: TGTGCCAGCAGTTCCGCGGGGGGCACTGAAGCTTTCTTT.

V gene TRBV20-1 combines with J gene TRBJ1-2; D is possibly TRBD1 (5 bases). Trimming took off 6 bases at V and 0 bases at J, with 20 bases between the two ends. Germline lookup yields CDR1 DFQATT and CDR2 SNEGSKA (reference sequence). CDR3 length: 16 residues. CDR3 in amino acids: CSADGGGTRANYGYTF. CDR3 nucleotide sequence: TGCAGTGCCGACGGCGGTGGGACTCGGGCTAACTATGGCTACACCTTC.

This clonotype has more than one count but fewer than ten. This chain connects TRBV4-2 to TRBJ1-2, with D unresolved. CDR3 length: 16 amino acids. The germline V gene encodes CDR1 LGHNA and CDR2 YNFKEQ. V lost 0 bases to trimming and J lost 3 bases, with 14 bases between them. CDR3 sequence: CASSQDPGQAYYGYTF. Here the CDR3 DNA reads TGTGCCAGCAGCCAAGATCCTGGCCAGGCCTACTATGGCTACACCTTC.

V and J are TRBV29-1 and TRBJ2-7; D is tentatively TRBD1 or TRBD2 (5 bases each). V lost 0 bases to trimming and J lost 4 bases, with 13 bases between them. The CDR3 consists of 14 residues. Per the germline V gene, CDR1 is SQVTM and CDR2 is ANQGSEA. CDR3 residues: CSVEDPTGQYEQYF. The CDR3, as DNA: TGCAGCGTTGAAGATCCGACGGGGCAGTACGAGCAGTACTTC.

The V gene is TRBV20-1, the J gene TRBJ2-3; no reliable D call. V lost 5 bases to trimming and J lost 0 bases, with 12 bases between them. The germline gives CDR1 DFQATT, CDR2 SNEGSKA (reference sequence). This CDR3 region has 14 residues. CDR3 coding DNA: TGCAGTGCTCCAAGAATCGGGAGCACAGATACGCAGTATTTT. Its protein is CSAPRIGSTDTQYF.

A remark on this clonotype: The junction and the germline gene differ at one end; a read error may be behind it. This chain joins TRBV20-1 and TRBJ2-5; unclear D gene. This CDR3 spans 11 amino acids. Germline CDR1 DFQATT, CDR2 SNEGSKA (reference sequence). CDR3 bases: TGCAGTGCTAGAGAAACAGAGACCCGGTACTTC. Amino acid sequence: CSARETETRYF.

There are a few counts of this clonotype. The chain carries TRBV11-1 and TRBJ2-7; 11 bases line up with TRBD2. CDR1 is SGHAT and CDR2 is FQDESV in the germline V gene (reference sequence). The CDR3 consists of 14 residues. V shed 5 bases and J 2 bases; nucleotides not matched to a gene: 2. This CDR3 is CASSGTSGTYEQYF. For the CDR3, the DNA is TGTGCCAGCAGCGGGACTAGCGGTACCTACGAGCAGTACTTC.

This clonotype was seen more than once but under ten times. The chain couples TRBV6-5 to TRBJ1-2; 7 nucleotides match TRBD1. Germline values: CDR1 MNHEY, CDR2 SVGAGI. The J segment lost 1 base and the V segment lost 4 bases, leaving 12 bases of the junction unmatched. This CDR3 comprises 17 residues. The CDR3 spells CASSSQFGTELNYGYTF. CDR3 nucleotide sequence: TGTGCCAGCAGTTCCCAGTTTGGGACAGAGCTTAACTATGGCTACACCTTC.

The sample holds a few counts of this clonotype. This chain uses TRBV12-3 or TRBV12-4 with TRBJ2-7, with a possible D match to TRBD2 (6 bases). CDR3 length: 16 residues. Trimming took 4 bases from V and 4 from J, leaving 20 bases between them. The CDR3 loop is CASSSPGRQGLYEQYF. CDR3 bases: TGTGCCAGCAGTTCACCGGGCCGGCAGGGACTTTACGAGCAGTACTTC.

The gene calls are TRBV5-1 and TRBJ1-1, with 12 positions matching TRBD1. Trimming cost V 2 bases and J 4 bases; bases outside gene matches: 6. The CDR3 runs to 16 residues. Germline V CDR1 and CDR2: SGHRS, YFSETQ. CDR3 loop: CASSFRDRGRGTEAFF. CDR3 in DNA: TGCGCCAGCAGCTTCCGGGACAGGGGGCGCGGCACTGAAGCTTTCTTT.

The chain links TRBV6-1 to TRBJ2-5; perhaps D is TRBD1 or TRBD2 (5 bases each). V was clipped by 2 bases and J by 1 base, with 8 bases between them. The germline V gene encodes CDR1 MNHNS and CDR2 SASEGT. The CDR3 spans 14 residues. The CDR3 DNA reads TGTGCCAGCAGTGAATACGGGACCCAAGAGACCCAGTACTTC. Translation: CASSEYGTQETQYF.

The CDR3 reads CSLLAGDSYEQYF. The CDR3 bases are TGCAGCCTTCTAGCGGGAGACTCCTACGAGCAGTACTTC. This sequence joins TRBV20-1 and TRBJ2-7, with 10 bases aligning to TRBD2. Per germline, CDR1 DFQATT and CDR2 SNEGSKA (reference sequence). The CDR3 covers 13 residues.

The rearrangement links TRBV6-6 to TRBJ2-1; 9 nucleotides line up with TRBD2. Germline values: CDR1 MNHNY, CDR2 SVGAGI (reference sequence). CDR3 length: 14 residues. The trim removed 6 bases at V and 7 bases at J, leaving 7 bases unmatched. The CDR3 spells CASSLAGFENEQFF. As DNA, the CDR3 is TGTGCCAGCAGCCTAGCGGGGTTTGAGAATGAGCAGTTCTTC.

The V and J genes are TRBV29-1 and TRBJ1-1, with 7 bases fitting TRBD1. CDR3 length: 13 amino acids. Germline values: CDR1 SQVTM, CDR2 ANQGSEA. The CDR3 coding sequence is TGCAGTACTCGACAGGGAGGGGGCACTGAAGCTTTCTTT. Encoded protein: CSTRQGGGTEAFF.

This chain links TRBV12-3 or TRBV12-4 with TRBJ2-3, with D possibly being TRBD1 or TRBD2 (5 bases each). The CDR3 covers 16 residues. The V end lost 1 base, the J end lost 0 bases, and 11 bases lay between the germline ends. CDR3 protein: CASSLVRDRSTDTQYF. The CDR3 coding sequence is TGTGCCAGCAGTTTAGTTAGGGACCGTAGCACAGATACGCAGTATTTT.

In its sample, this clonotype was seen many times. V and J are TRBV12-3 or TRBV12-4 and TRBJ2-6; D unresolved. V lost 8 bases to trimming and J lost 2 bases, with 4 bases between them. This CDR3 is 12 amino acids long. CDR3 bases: TGTGCCAGCTCCGCTGGGGCCAACGTCCTGACTTTC. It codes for CASSAGANVLTF.

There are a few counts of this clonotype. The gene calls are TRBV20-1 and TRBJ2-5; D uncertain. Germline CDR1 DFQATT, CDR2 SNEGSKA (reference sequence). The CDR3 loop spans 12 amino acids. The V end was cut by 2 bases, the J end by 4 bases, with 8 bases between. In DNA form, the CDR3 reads TGCAGTGCTAGACCCGGAAGAGAGACCCAGTACTTC. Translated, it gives CSARPGRETQYF.

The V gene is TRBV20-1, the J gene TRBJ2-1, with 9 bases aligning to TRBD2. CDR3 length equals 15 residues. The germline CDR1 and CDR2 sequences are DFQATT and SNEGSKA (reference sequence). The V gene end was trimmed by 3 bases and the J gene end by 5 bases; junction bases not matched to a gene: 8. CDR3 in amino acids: CSARAKRGADNEQFF. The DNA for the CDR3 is TGCAGTGCTAGGGCTAAGCGGGGGGCCGACAATGAGCAGTTCTTC.

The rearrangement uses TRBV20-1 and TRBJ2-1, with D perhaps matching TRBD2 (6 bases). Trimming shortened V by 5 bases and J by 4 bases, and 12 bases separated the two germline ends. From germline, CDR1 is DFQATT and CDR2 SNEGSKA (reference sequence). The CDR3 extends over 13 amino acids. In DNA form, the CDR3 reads TGCAGTGCTGCCCAGGGACTTTACAATGAGCAGTTCTTC. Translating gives CSAAQGLYNEQFF.

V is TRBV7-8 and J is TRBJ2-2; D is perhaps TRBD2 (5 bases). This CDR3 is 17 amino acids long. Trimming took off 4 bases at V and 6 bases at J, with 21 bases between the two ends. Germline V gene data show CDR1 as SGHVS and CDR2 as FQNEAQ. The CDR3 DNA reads TGTGCCAGCAGCTATCAAGCGGAGGCCCTTGTGGCCGGGGAGCTGTTTTTT. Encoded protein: CASSYQAEALVAGELFF.